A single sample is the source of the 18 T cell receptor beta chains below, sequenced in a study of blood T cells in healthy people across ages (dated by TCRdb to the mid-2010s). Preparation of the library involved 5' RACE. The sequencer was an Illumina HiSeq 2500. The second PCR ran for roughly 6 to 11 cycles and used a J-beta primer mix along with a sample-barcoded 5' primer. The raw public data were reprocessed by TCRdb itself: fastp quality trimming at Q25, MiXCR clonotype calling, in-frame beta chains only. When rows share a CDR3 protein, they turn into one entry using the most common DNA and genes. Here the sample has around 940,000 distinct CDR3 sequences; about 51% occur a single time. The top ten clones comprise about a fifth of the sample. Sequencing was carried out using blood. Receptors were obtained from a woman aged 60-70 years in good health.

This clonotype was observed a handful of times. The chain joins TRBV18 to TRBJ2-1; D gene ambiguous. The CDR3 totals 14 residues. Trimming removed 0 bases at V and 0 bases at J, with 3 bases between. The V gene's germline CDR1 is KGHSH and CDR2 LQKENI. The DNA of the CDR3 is TGTGCCAGCTCACCACCGGTCTCCTACAATGAGCAGTTCTTC. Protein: CASSPPVSYNEQFF.

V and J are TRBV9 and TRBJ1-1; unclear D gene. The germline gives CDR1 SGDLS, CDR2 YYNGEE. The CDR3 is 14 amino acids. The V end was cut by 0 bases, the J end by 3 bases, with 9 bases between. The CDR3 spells CASSVGGWDTEAFF. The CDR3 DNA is TGTGCCAGCAGCGTAGGAGGGTGGGACACTGAAGCTTTCTTT. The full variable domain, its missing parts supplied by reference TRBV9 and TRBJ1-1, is DSGVTQTPKHLITATGQRVTLRCSPRSGDLSVYWYQQSLDQGLQFLIQYYNGEERAKGNILERFSAQQFPDLHSELNLSSLELGDSALYFCASSVGGWDTEAFFGQGTRLTVV.

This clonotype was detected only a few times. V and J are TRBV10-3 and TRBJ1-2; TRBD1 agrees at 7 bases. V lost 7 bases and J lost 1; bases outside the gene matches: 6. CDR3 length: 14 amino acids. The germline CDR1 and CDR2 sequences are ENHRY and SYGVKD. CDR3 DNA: TGTGCCATCAATGGACAGGAGATTAACTATGGCTACACCTTC. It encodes CAINGQEINYGYTF.

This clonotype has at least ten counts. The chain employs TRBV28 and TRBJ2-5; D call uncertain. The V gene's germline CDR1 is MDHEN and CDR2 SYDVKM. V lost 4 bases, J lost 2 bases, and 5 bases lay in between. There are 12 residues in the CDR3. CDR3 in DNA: TGTGCCAGCAGTTCCGGGCAAGAGACCCAGTACTTC. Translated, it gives CASSSGQETQYF.

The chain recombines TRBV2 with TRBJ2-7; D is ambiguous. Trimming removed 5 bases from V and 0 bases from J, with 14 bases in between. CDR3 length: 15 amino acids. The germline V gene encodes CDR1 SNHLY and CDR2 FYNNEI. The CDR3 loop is CASSNPTRSSYEQYF. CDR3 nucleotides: TGTGCCAGCAGTAATCCCACGAGGAGCTCCTACGAGCAGTACTTC.

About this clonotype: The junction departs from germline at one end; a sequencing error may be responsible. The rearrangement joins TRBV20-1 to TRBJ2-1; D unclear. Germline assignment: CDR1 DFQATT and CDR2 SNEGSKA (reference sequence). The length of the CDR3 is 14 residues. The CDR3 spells CSARTWASHNKQFF. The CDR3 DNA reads TGCAGTGCGAGAACATGGGCTAGTCACAATAAGCAGTTCTTC.

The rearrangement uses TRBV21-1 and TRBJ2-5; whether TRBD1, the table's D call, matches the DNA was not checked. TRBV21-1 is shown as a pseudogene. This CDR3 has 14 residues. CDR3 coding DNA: TGTGCCAGCAGTCCCCGGGACAGTAAAAACATTCGGTACTTC. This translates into CASSPRDSKNIRYF.

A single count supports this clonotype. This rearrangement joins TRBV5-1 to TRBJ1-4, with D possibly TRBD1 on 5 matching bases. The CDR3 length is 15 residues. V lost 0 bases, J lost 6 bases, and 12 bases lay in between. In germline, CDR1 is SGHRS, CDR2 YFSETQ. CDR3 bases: TGCGCCAGCAGCTTGGGTGGGGCTGAGGATGAAAAACTGTTTTTT. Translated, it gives CASSLGGAEDEKLFF.

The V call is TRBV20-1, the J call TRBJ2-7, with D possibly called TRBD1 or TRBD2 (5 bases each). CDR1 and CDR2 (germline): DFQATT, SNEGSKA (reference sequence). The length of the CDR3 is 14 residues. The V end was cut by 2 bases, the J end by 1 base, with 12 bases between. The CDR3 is CSARRQGRSYEQYF. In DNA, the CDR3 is TGCAGTGCTAGACGGCAGGGACGATCCTACGAGCAGTACTTC.

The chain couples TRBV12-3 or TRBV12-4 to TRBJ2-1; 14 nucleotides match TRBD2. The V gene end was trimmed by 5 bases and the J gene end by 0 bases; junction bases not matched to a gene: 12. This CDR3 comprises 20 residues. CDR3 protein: CASSKPKGLAGASSYNEQFF. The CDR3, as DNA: TGTGCCAGCAGTAAACCAAAGGGACTAGCGGGAGCTAGCTCCTACAATGAGCAGTTCTTC.

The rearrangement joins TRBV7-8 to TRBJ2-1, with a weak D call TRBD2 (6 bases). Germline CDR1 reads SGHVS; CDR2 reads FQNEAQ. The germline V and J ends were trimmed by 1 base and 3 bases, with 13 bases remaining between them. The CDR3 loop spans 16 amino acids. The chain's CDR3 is CASSLEALARYNEQFF. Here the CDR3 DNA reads TGTGCCAGCAGCTTAGAGGCCCTAGCGCGCTACAATGAGCAGTTCTTC.

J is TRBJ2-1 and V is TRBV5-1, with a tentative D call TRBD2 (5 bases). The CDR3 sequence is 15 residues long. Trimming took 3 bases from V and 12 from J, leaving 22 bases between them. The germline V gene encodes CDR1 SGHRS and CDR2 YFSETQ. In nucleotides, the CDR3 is TGCGCCAGCAGCTGGGGTATGGGTGAAAACGGGGTGCAGTTCTTC. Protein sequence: CASSWGMGENGVQFF.

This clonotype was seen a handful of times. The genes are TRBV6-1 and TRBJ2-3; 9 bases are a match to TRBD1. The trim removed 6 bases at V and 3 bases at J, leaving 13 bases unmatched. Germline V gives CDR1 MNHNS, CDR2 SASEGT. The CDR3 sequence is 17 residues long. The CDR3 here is CASRRTGTGFRTDTQYF. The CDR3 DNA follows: TGTGCCAGCAGACGTACCGGGACAGGGTTTCGTACAGATACGCAGTATTTT.

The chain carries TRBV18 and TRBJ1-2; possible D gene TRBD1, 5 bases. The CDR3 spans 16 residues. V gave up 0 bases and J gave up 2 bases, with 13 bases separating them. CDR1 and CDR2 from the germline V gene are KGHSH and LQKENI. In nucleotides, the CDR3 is TGTGCCAGCTCACCACCGTACAGGTCTGCGAACTATGGCTACACCTTC. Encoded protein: CASSPPYRSANYGYTF.

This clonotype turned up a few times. The CDR3 sequence: CASSQSGTGVRETQYF. DNA for the CDR3: TGCGCCAGCAGCCAGTCCGGGACAGGGGTACGAGAGACCCAGTACTTC. The rearrangement links TRBV4-3 to TRBJ2-5; 10 bases match TRBD1. V dropped 3 bases and J dropped 4; count of bases not matched to a gene: 8. The germline V gene has CDR1 LGHNA and CDR2 YSLEER. The CDR3 sequence is 16 residues long.

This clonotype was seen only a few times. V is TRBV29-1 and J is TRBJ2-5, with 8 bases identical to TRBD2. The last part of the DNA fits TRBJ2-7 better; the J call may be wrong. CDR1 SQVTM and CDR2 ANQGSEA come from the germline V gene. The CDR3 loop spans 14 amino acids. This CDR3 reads CSVGGTLREGEQYF. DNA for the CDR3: TGCAGCGTTGGGGGGACTCTCCGGGAGGGCGAGCAGTACTTC.

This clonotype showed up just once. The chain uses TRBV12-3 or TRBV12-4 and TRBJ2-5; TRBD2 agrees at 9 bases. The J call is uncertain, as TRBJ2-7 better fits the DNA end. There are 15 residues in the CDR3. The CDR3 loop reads CASSPQRGAVYEQYF. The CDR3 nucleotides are TGTGCCAGCAGTCCCCAGCGGGGGGCGGTCTACGAGCAGTACTTC.

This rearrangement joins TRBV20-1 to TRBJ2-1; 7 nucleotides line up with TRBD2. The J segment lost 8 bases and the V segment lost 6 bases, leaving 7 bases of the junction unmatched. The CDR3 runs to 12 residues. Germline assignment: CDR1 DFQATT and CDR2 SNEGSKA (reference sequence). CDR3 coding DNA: TGCAGTGCCACCCGGGAGGTTCATGAGCAGTTCTTC. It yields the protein CSATREVHEQFF.